This is a list of T cell receptor beta chains from one sample in a study of T cells expressing NK-cell markers. TCRdb re-called the 5' RACE reads and shows each CDR3 protein once, DNA omitted. The sample table sets out over 100,000 distinct CDR3 sequences. Sample: blood T cells: a sorted CD56 or NKG2C T cell subset, CD4+ or CD8+ T cells, or bulk PBMC T cells (not recorded which). Every receptor here comes from a woman aged 18-70 years in good health. CDR3s include the opening cysteine and the closing phenylalanine or tryptophan.

CDR3 protein	J gene	V gene
CASSVLGSGDEQYF	TRBJ2-7	TRBV9
CASSTPNEKLFF	TRBJ1-4	TRBV9
CASSRTLSNQPQHF	TRBJ1-5	TRBV12-3/TRBV12-4
CASSIVGGPYNEQFF	TRBJ2-1	TRBV19
CASSLAQGTGQPQHF	TRBJ1-5	TRBV7-9
CASSSFEGDGYTF	TRBJ1-2	TRBV5-5
CASSTNSNQPQHF	TRBJ1-5	TRBV5-1
CSARDNLVVTDTQYF	TRBJ2-3	TRBV20-1
CASSFGVNGELFF	TRBJ2-2	TRBV4-3
CASSHGAGSPLHF	TRBJ1-6	TRBV7-9
CASRIQDTRNTEAFF	TRBJ1-1	TRBV5-4
CASRDATYNEQFF	TRBJ2-1	TRBV2
CASSPQLAGNYNEQFF	TRBJ2-1	TRBV5-1
CASSLLGGSTDTQYF	TRBJ2-3	TRBV5-4
CASSLPRFGEQFF	TRBJ2-1	TRBV12-3/TRBV12-4
CATSDPSMAGELFF	TRBJ2-2	TRBV24-1
CASSSLAGGLNEQFF	TRBJ2-1	TRBV28
CATSSPIGTGGFWEQFF	TRBJ2-1	TRBV15
CASSLAGQASGREGETQYF	TRBJ2-5	TRBV7-8
CASSFTGEPDTQYF	TRBJ2-3	TRBV12-3/TRBV12-4
CASSLEVISTGELFF	TRBJ2-2	TRBV28
CASSGFSFHQETQYF	TRBJ2-5	TRBV27
CASSQDKDRPRLHTEAFF	TRBJ1-1	TRBV14
CASSSGGELFF	TRBJ2-2	TRBV6-5
CSVERGFGYEQYF	TRBJ2-7	TRBV29-1
CASSFTGIAADTQYF	TRBJ2-3	TRBV27
CSARSAEYSNQPQHF	TRBJ1-5	TRBV20-1
CASSFRPASPFF	TRBJ1-1	TRBV12-3/TRBV12-4
CAWADSTSYNEQFF	TRBJ2-1	TRBV30
CASSEGPGLSYNEQFF	TRBJ2-1	TRBV11-2
CASSMRQRAFF	TRBJ1-1	TRBV6-2/TRBV6-3
CASSQGPGQGLGELFF	TRBJ2-2	TRBV14
CASSVGQGENLYEQYF	TRBJ2-7	TRBV9
CASSENGGQGNSPLHF	TRBJ1-6	TRBV6-1
CASSAMGLSYEQYF	TRBJ2-7	TRBV12-3/TRBV12-4
CSAREGSYEQYF	TRBJ2-7	TRBV20-1
CASSQYTGQALTNTEAFF	TRBJ1-1	TRBV4-3
CSVGRGEEKLFF	TRBJ1-4	TRBV29-1
CASSWGTGPESNQPQHF	TRBJ1-5	TRBV27
CASSQDRGGTSEQYF	TRBJ2-7	TRBV4-3
CASSGPDRGDTGELFF	TRBJ2-2	TRBV12-3/TRBV12-4
CASSLRDFQYNEQFF	TRBJ2-1	TRBV7-9
CASSQSHTPYNEQFF	TRBJ2-1	TRBV16